The count of the clone carrying this T cell receptor (beta chain) is one. Seattle researchers signed up patients amid active infection and tracked them longitudinally. This CDR3 region has 15 residues. J gave up 7 bases and V 5 bases, and 5 bases lay outside the gene matches. The germline V gene encodes CDR1 SGHAT and CDR2 FQNNGV. This specimen belongs to a study of blood T cell repertoires in COVID-19. Study summary: Samples taken during acute and convalescent COVID-19 were collected in the United States, Italy and Spain.

Per the study methods: Cell counts per sample came from amplifying reference gene primers. Clones were sequenced by immunoSEQ multiplex PCR, and TCRdb holds only the in-frame ones, with some missing. For V, J and clone size, that table is used; D and trimming come from the DNA. Among under 60,000 clones listed, 80% to 85% were seen once. The material sequenced was peripheral blood. The rearrangement joins TRBV11-2 to TRBJ2-1, with TRBD2 matching over 13 bases. The receptor comes from a man aged 30 to 45 with COVID-19, enrolled during active disease. The CDR3 DNA sequence: TGTGCCAGCAGCCCTTGGACTAGCGGGAGTAATGAGCAGTTCTTC. This sequence encodes CASSPWTSGSNEQFF. Combining the CDR3 with reference TRBV11-2 and TRBJ2-1 gives the whole variable domain EAGVAQSPRYKIIEKRQSVAFWCNPISGHATLYWYQQILGQGPKLLIQFQNNGVVDDSQLPKDRFSAERLKGVDSTLKIQPAKLEDSAVYLCASSPWTSGSNEQFFGPGTRLTVL.